Listed below are T cell receptor beta chains from one sample, sequenced in a study of blood T cell repertoires in COVID-19. TCRdb's copy holds only in-frame clones and misses some; the assay was immunoSEQ multiplex PCR. The sample yields roughly 340,000 clones, around 87% seen once. The sequencing input was PBMCs or T cells enriched from blood (not recorded which). These receptors all stem from a man aged 35 to 55 in a cohort exposed to, infected with or recovered from COVID-19 (not recorded which). The CDR3 runs from the conserved cysteine through the conserved F or W. Each record gives: clone size, J gene, V gene, D gene, CDR3 DNA, CDR3 protein. A D gene is named only where the DNA matches it firmly. The size entry is marked missing in some rows and otherwise reads once, few, many or a size class.

. TRBJ2-7 TRBV28 . TGTGCCAGCAGTTTTCAGGGTTTGCTTGTCGAGCAGTACTTC CASSFQGLLVEQYF
. TRBJ1-2 TRBV30 . TGTGCCTGGGGCCCGGGGAACTATGGCTACACCTTC CAWGPGNYGYTF
. TRBJ1-2 TRBV14 TRBD1 TGTGCCAGCAGCAAGACCGGGACAGGCTCATATGGCTACACCTTC CASSKTGTGSYGYTF
few TRBJ2-5 TRBV6-5 TRBD1 TGTGCCAGCAGGGCCCACAGGGGCCGGGAGACCCAGTACTTC CASRAHRGRETQYF
. TRBJ1-1 TRBV28 . TGTGCCAGCACCTCACTCGGAGGGGCGACGGAAGCTTTCTTT CASTSLGGATEAFF
once TRBJ2-1 TRBV7-9 . TGTGCCAGCAGCTTAGGTGGGAGTATCTATGAGCAGTTCTTC CASSLGGSIYEQFF
. TRBJ1-6 TRBV7-9 . TGTGCCAGCAGCTTACCAGGGTACGATTCACCCCTCCACTTT CASSLPGYDSPLHF
. TRBJ1-1 TRBV6-5 TRBD1 TGTGCCAGCAGAACGGGACAGGGGGCGCGGACTGAAGCTTTCTTT CASRTGQGARTEAFF
. TRBJ1-6 TRBV19 TRBD1 TGTGCCAGTAGCCAGACAGGGACCTCCTATAATTCACCCCTCCACTTT CASSQTGTSYNSPLHF
. TRBJ1-1 TRBV20-1 . TGCAGTGCTAGTTCAGGGCAAATGAAGACTGAAGCTTTCTTT CSASSGQMKTEAFF
. TRBJ1-2 TRBV30 TRBD1 TGTGCCTGGAGTGTGAAGGGGGCGAGGGGTTACACCTTC CAWSVKGARGYTF
. TRBJ1-2 TRBV29-1 . TGCAGCGGTGGTTACGGGAGGTATGGCTACACCTTC CSGGYGRYGYTF
. TRBJ2-7 TRBV11-2 TRBD1 TGTGCCAGCAGCTTAAGTGTGGGACAGGGTTTTTACGAGCAGTACTTC CASSLSVGQGFYEQYF
. TRBJ2-1 TRBV11-3 TRBD2 TGTGCCAGCAGCCCCGGACTAGCGGGGGTCAACAATGAGCAGTTCTTC CASSPGLAGVNNEQFF
once TRBJ1-1 TRBV14 . TGTGCCAGCAGCCAATTAACAGGGTCTGAAGCTTTCTTT CASSQLTGSEAFF
. TRBJ2-3 TRBV9 TRBD2 TGTGCCAGCAGCGCACTAGCGGGAGGGACAGATACGCAGTATTTT CASSALAGGTDTQYF
. TRBJ2-3 TRBV7-9 . TGTGCCAGCAGCTTTAAACAGACAGATACGCAGTATTTT CASSFKQTDTQYF
. TRBJ2-5 TRBV30 . TGTGCCTGGAGTGTACTAGGGCAGGGGGGCAAGGAGACCCAGTACTTC CAWSVLGQGGKETQYF
. TRBJ1-4 TRBV5-1 . TGCGCCAGCAGCCCGGAACAGATTAATGAAAAACTGTTTTTT CASSPEQINEKLFF
. TRBJ1-2 TRBV4-2 . TGTGCCAGCAGCCCGGGGGACTTGCACGGCTACACCTTC CASSPGDLHGYTF
. TRBJ1-4 TRBV7-9 TRBD1 TGTGCCAGCAGCTCGGACAGGGAGAATGAAAAACTGTTTTTT CASSSDRENEKLFF
. TRBJ2-5 TRBV5-4 . TGTGCCAGCAGCCACTCGACAGCAATTGAGACCCAGTACTTC CASSHSTAIETQYF
. TRBJ1-5 TRBV10-3 . TGTGCCATCAGTGAGTCTCTGGGGGCACGCCAGCCCCAGCATTTT CAISESLGARQPQHF
. TRBJ1-6 TRBV3-1/TRBV3-2 . TGTGCCAGCAGGACAGATTATAATTCACCCCTCCACTTT CASRTDYNSPLHF
. TRBJ2-1 TRBV5-1 TRBD1 TGCGCCAGCCGGACAGGGGCGGGCAATGAGCAGTTCTTC CASRTGAGNEQFF
. TRBJ2-5 TRBV6-5 . TGTGCCAGCGGAGTTAGCGTGGCAGAGACCCAGTACTTC CASGVSVAETQYF
. TRBJ2-3 TRBV9 . TGTGCCAGCAGCCCTCAACAGGGCACGCAGTATTTT CASSPQQGTQYF
. TRBJ1-2 TRBV12-3/TRBV12-4 . TGTGCCAGCAGTTTCACGGCAGGGGTCGGCTACACCTTC CASSFTAGVGYTF
. TRBJ2-7 TRBV11-2 TRBD1 TGTGCCAGCAGCTTAAGACAGGGTCTCTCCTACGAGCAGTACTTC CASSLRQGLSYEQYF
. TRBJ1-2 TRBV18 TRBD1 TGTGCCAGCTCACTCGACAGGGATCGTTATGGCTACACCTTC CASSLDRDRYGYTF
few TRBJ1-4 TRBV7-9 TRBD1 TGTGCCAGCAGTTTTTCAGGGGGCGGCGAAAAACTGTTTTTT CASSFSGGGEKLFF
. TRBJ2-7 TRBV19 TRBD1 TGTGCCAGTAGTATAGGAGGGACAGGGTTCTACGAGCAGTACTTC CASSIGGTGFYEQYF
. TRBJ1-4 TRBV7-2 . TGTGCCAGCAGCTTAGGGGGGCAGGATGAAAAACTGTTTTTT CASSLGGQDEKLFF
. TRBJ2-1 TRBV4-2 TRBD2 TGTGCCAGCAGAAAGCGGGAGGGGTACAATGAGCAGTTCTTC CASRKREGYNEQFF
. TRBJ1-6 TRBV9 . TGTGCCAGCAGCCCCAGGGGTGGGAATTCACCCCTCCACTTT CASSPRGGNSPLHF
. TRBJ2-2 TRBV7-2 . TGTGCCAGCAGCTTATCGGTGAGGAACACCGGGGAGCTGTTTTTT CASSLSVRNTGELFF
. TRBJ1-1 TRBV9 . TGTGCCAGCAGCGTAGCAGGAGGGATGAACACTGAAGCTTTCTTT CASSVAGGMNTEAFF
. TRBJ2-7 TRBV28 TRBD1 TGTGCCAGCAGCCGGGACAGGGGGCCATACGAGCAGTACTTC CASSRDRGPYEQYF
. TRBJ2-1 TRBV18 TRBD2 TGTGCCAGCTCATCTAGAAATAGGCTAGCGGAGACAAGCTCCTACAATGAGCAGTTCTTC CASSSRNRLAETSSYNEQFF
. TRBJ2-7 TRBV11-1 . TGTGCCAGCAGCCAACAGGGTCAATCCTACGAGCAGTACTTC CASSQQGQSYEQYF
many TRBJ2-2 TRBV25-1 . TGTGCCAGCGGGCGAGCAAACACCGGGGAGCTGTTTTTT CASGRANTGELFF
. TRBJ1-5 TRBV28 TRBD1 TGTGCCAGCGCACCCGCTTACAGGGGTGTCGATCAGCCCCAGCATTTT CASAPAYRGVDQPQHF
. TRBJ1-2 TRBV28 . TGTGCCAGCGGAGCTAACTATGGCTACACCTTC CASGANYGYTF
. TRBJ2-2 TRBV11-2 . TGTGCCAGCAGCTCACCTGTGGACAGGAACACCGGGGAGCTGTTTTTT CASSSPVDRNTGELFF
few TRBJ1-2 TRBV6-5 . TGTGCCAGCACCAGGGGCTATGGCTACACCTTC CASTRGYGYTF
once TRBJ2-1 TRBV4-1 TRBD2 TGCGCCAGCAGCCAAGCTAGCGGGAGGGCCACAGGTGAATATGAGCAGTTCTTC CASSQASGRATGEYEQFF
. TRBJ2-3 TRBV5-1 . TGCGCCAGCAGCTTGGTGGCAGGGCAAGATACGCAGTATTTT CASSLVAGQDTQYF
. TRBJ1-2 TRBV20-1 TRBD1 TGCAGTGCTAGTGACAGGGTAAACTATGGCTACACCTTC CSASDRVNYGYTF
few TRBJ2-3 TRBV5-5 . TGTGCCAGCAGACGGAGCGGAGAAAGCACAGATACGCAGTATTTT CASRRSGESTDTQYF
. TRBJ1-1 TRBV10-1 . TGCGCCAGCAGTGACTTGACAGGCAATGAAGCTTTCTTT CASSDLTGNEAFF
. TRBJ1-5 TRBV28 TRBD1 TGTGCCAGCAGTTGGGGACAGGGGGCTATTCAGCCCCAGCATTTT CASSWGQGAIQPQHF
. TRBJ1-3 TRBV4-2 TRBD1 TGTGCCAGCAGCCAGCCGGGACAGGGGAGAAACACCATATATTTT CASSQPGQGRNTIYF
. TRBJ2-1 TRBV5-1 TRBD2 TGCGCCAGCAGCTTGCCTAGCGGTGCCTACAATGAGCAGTTCTTC CASSLPSGAYNEQFF